The T cell receptor (beta chain) described here comes from a study of type 1 regulatory T cells. As for the study in general: T-allo10 is a Tr1-enriched, alloantigen-specific CD4 T cell product made in vitro. Study-wide results and caveats: Type 1 regulatory T cells had a more restricted TCR repertoire than non-type 1 regulatory T cells.

TCRdb reprocessed the reads with MiXCR, giving one entry per CDR3 protein. The sample records about 6,200 distinct CDR3 sequences, 30% to 35% being singletons. CDR1 is SGDLS and CDR2 is YYNGEE in the germline V gene. V lost 1 base to trimming and J lost 7 bases, with 12 bases between them. This CDR3 has 13 residues. In regard to this clonotype: Its antigen is still unknown.

Sequenced input: cultured type 1 regulatory T (Tr1) cells, either the whole culture or a sorted fraction (not recorded which). The rearrangement uses TRBV9 and TRBJ2-7; either TRBD1 or TRBD2 may fit D (5 bases each). The clonotype originates from a human donor in good health. The CDR3 region is CASSVQSWGEQYF. The CDR3 region has the DNA TGTGCCAGCAGCGTACAAAGTTGGGGGGAGCAGTACTTC.